The 9 T cell receptor beta chains below were found in one sample sequenced in a study of beta chain features in type 1 diabetes. The study reverse transcribed the entire isolated RNA, so it sequenced expressed TCRB transcripts. Clones were sequenced by immunoSEQ multiplex PCR, and TCRdb holds only the in-frame ones, with some missing. The sample shows 150,000 or so clones, around 10% of them seen only once. Sequencing was carried out using central memory CD4+ T cells from blood. The receptors come from a man between 18 and 35 years old in good health.

This CDR3 reads CASSPGQGAQPQHF. In DNA, the CDR3 is TGCGCCAGCAGCCCTGGACAGGGGGCTCAGCCCCAGCATTTT. The V and J genes are TRBV5-1 and TRBJ1-5; 11 nucleotides line up with TRBD1. Germline V gene data show CDR1 as SGHRS and CDR2 as YFSETQ. This CDR3 has 14 amino acids. V lost 4 bases, J lost 6 bases, and 3 bases stayed unmatched.

With regard to this clone: Other DNA sequences in this specimen translate into the identical CDR3. The chain uses TRBV4-1 and TRBJ1-1, with D hard to call. The CDR3 length is 14 residues. The V and J ends lost 0 bases and 1 base respectively, with 6 bases between them. Per germline, CDR1 MGHRA and CDR2 YSYEKL. The CDR3 sequence: CASSQEDGNTEAFF. CDR3 DNA: TGCGCCAGCAGCCAAGAAGACGGGAACACTGAAGCTTTCTTT.

The gene calls are TRBV4-3 and TRBJ1-1; 10 bases are shared with TRBD1. This CDR3 region has 15 residues. The germline V gene has CDR1 LGHNA and CDR2 YSLEER. J was trimmed by 2 bases and V by 4 bases; bases with no gene match: 4. The CDR3 loop is CASSLQTGGNTEAFF. CDR3 DNA: TGCGCCAGCAGCCTCCAGACAGGGGGCAACACTGAAGCTTTCTTT.

This clone was seen a few times. J is TRBJ1-2 and V is TRBV7-2; D unclear. The germline V gene has CDR1 SGHTA and CDR2 FQGNSA. CDR3 length: 14 amino acids. V shed 5 bases and J shed 2 bases, with 12 bases lying between them. The CDR3 here is CASSPRRGNYGYTF. The CDR3 coding sequence is TGTGCCAGCAGCCCCCGGCGGGGAAACTATGGCTACACCTTC.

This clone occurred a few times. V usage is TRBV7-2 and J usage is TRBJ1-1, with 8 bases identical to TRBD1. V shed 5 bases, J shed 3 bases, and the junction held 8 bases outside the gene matches. The CDR3 sequence is 15 residues long. Germline values: CDR1 SGHTA, CDR2 FQGNSA. The CDR3 spells CASSPDRGGYTEAFF. The CDR3 DNA follows: TGTGCCAGCAGCCCTGACAGGGGTGGGTACACTGAAGCTTTCTTT.

This clone was observed a few times. The chain links TRBV5-6 to TRBJ1-5; D uncertain. The V end was cut by 0 bases, the J end by 5 bases, with 9 bases between. The CDR3 has 14 residues. Germline CDR1 is SGHDT and CDR2 is YYEEEE. The CDR3 reads CASSLGQYYQPQHF. The CDR3 DNA follows: TGTGCCAGCAGCTTGGGGCAGTACTATCAGCCCCAGCATTTT.

A few counts support this clone. This chain joins TRBV19 and TRBJ2-5; possible D gene TRBD1, 6 bases. V dropped 5 bases and J dropped 2 bases, with 12 bases sitting between them. Germline values: CDR1 LNHDA, CDR2 SQIVND (reference sequence). The CDR3 is 14 amino acids. The CDR3 loop reads CASSFRTVQETQYF. In DNA form, the CDR3 reads TGTGCCAGTAGTTTTCGGACAGTTCAAGAGACCCAGTACTTC.

This clone was counted only a few times. V is TRBV11-3 and J is TRBJ2-3; 10 bases are a match to TRBD2. Trimming removed 5 bases from V and 2 bases from J; junction bases left unmatched: 4. The CDR3 is 15 amino acids. The germline V gene has CDR1 SGHNT and CDR2 YENEEA. The CDR3 region is CASSLGLAFTDTQYF. The DNA for the CDR3 is TGTGCCAGCAGCCTGGGACTAGCGTTCACAGATACGCAGTATTTT.

The CDR3 sequence: CASSRDRGLNEQFF. The CDR3 nucleotides are TGTGCCAGCAGCCGGGACAGGGGCCTCAATGAGCAGTTCTTC. The V call is TRBV5-4, the J call TRBJ2-1, with 10 positions matching TRBD1. From germline, CDR1 is SGHNT and CDR2 YYREEE (reference sequence). V trimming: 4 bases; J trimming: 6 bases; junction bases outside the gene matches: 4. The CDR3 totals 14 residues.